Listed below are T cell receptor beta chains from one sample, sequenced in a study of blood T cell repertoires in COVID-19. Using immunoSEQ multiplex PCR, the repertoire was profiled, and TCRdb retains in-frame clones only, with some absent. The data contain more than 90,000 clones, approximately 87% of them seen just once; the ten biggest clones take up roughly 12%. The sequencing input was peripheral blood. These receptors were obtained from a woman between 25 and 40 years old with acute or convalescent COVID-19. CDR3s include the opening cysteine and the closing phenylalanine or tryptophan. A D gene is named only where the DNA matches it firmly. Part of the rows lack a size; the others show once, few, many or a class for expanded clones.

d_call	v_call	j_call	clone_size	cdr3_nt	cdr3_aa
.	TRBV30	TRBJ2-1	.	TGTGCCTTTAAGGGGGGGACCTCCTACAATGAGCAGTTCTTC	CAFKGGTSYNEQFF
.	TRBV6-1	TRBJ1-3	.	TGTGCCAGCAGTGAGCAGGGGGGAAACACCATATATTTT	CASSEQGGNTIYF
TRBD2	TRBV20-1	TRBJ2-2	.	TGCAGTGCTAGTCGCGGGGGGGCGACCACCGGGGAGCTGTTTTTT	CSASRGGATTGELFF
.	TRBV30	TRBJ1-5	.	TGTGCCTGGAGTGTACAGATCAATCAGCCCCAGCATTTT	CAWSVQINQPQHF
.	TRBV5-6	TRBJ2-3	.	TGTGCCAGCAGCCTCGGGGGACCCACAGATACGCAGTATTTT	CASSLGGPTDTQYF
.	TRBV6-5	TRBJ1-6	.	TGTGCCAGCAGTTACTGGGCGACAGGATCTAATTCACCCCTCCACTTT	CASSYWATGSNSPLHF
TRBD1	TRBV7-9	TRBJ1-6	.	TGTGCCAGCAGTTCCGGGACAGGGGTTTCACCCCTCCACTTT	CASSSGTGVSPLHF
.	TRBV19	TRBJ1-5	.	TGTGCCAGTAGTACTAGTGGTCAGCCCCAGCATTTT	CASSTSGQPQHF
.	TRBV29-1	TRBJ2-7	.	TGCAGCGTTGAAACAGGGAACTACGAGCAGTACTTC	CSVETGNYEQYF
TRBD1	TRBV12-3/TRBV12-4	TRBJ1-2	.	TGTGCCAGCAGCCCGCAGGGGGCAAGTGGCTACACCTTC	CASSPQGASGYTF
.	TRBV2	TRBJ1-1	few	TGTGCCAGCAGTGAATCCGCGGGACTGGAAGCTTTCTTT	CASSESAGLEAFF
.	TRBV29-1	TRBJ2-7	.	TGCAGCGTTGCAGGGATCTACGAGCAGTACTTC	CSVAGIYEQYF
TRBD1	TRBV27	TRBJ1-2	.	TGTGCCAGCAGTCCCCAGGGGGTGGGCGCGTACTATGGCTACACCTTC	CASSPQGVGAYYGYTF
.	TRBV28	TRBJ1-1	.	TGTGCCAGCAGTTCCATTACGGGGAGACAGGCGAACACTGAAGCTTTCTTT	CASSSITGRQANTEAFF
.	TRBV2	TRBJ1-5	once	TGTGCCAGCAGTGAGGAGACAGGTAGCAATCAGCCCCAGCATTTT	CASSEETGSNQPQHF
TRBD1	TRBV3-1/TRBV3-2	TRBJ1-3	.	TGTGCCAGCAGCCGACCAGGACAGGCTGGAAACACCATATATTTT	CASSRPGQAGNTIYF
TRBD1	TRBV29-1	TRBJ1-2	.	TGCAGCGCGCCAGGGACAGGGGACGGCTACACCTTC	CSAPGTGDGYTF
.	TRBV27	TRBJ1-2	.	TGTGCCAGCAGTTCCTACAGGGCTCAAGACTATGGCTACACCTTC	CASSSYRAQDYGYTF
.	TRBV5-6	TRBJ2-1	.	TGTGCCAGCAGCACCATCCCTAGCAACAATGAGCAGTTCTTC	CASSTIPSNNEQFF
TRBD1	TRBV5-8	TRBJ1-6	few	TGTGCCAGCAGCTTGACAGGGGCCTGGGGGGCCCTCCACTTT	CASSLTGAWGALHF
TRBD1	TRBV9	TRBJ2-7	once	TGTGCCAGCAGCGCACAGGGGACCCACGAGCAGTACTTC	CASSAQGTHEQYF
TRBD2	TRBV19	TRBJ2-2	.	TGTGCCAGTAGTATCGGTCTAGCGGGCACCGGGGAGCTGTTTTTT	CASSIGLAGTGELFF
TRBD1	TRBV6-5	TRBJ1-5	.	TGTGCCAGCAGCCGGACAGGGAATCAGCCCCAGCATTTT	CASSRTGNQPQHF
TRBD2	TRBV11-2	TRBJ2-1	.	TGTGCCAGCAGCTTTACTGCGGGGGGCCCCTTCAATGAGCAGTTCTTC	CASSFTAGGPFNEQFF
.	TRBV27	TRBJ1-2	.	TGTGCCAGCAGTTTATTAGGGTCAGGGTCTGCTAACTATGGCTACACCTTC	CASSLLGSGSANYGYTF
.	TRBV4-2	TRBJ1-1	.	TGTGCCAGCAGCCCAGATACACCTGAAGCTTTCTTT	CASSPDTPEAFF
.	TRBV3-1/TRBV3-2	TRBJ1-5	.	TGTGCCAGCAGCCAAGACAGGGGTCAGCCCCAGCATTTT	CASSQDRGQPQHF
TRBD1	TRBV12-5	TRBJ1-2	.	TGTGCTAGTGGTTCCGGACTGGGACAGGGAAACTATGGCTACACCTTC	CASGSGLGQGNYGYTF
TRBD1	TRBV5-6	TRBJ2-4	.	TGTGCCAGCAGCATCCGACAGGGACCTATAGCCAAAAACATTCAGTACTTC	CASSIRQGPIAKNIQYF
TRBD1	TRBV27	TRBJ1-5	.	TGTGCCAGCAGTCCAACAGGGGACAATCAGCCCCAGCATTTT	CASSPTGDNQPQHF
.	TRBV9	TRBJ1-3	.	TGTGCCAGCAGCCCCTCCTCTCACGCACTCTCTGGAAACACCATATATTTT	CASSPSSHALSGNTIYF
.	TRBV27	TRBJ2-7	.	TGTGCCAGCAGTACTCTCGGGACAAAAAATTGGGGCGAGCAGTACTTC	CASSTLGTKNWGEQYF
.	TRBV7-9	TRBJ1-1	once	TGTGCCAGCAGCTTAATTCGGGACTTTGACACTGAAGCTTTCTTT	CASSLIRDFDTEAFF
.	TRBV7-2	TRBJ1-2	.	TGTGCCAGCAGCCCCTACGGGGACTATGGCTACACCTTC	CASSPYGDYGYTF
.	TRBV7-6	TRBJ2-7	.	TGTGCCAGCAGCGCCGGGAACTCCTACGAGCAGTACTTC	CASSAGNSYEQYF
.	TRBV30	TRBJ1-1	.	TGTGCCTGGAGAACTGGTGCTTTGAACACTGAAGCTTTCTTT	CAWRTGALNTEAFF
.	TRBV21-1	TRBJ1-1	.	TGTGCCAGCAGCACCGACAAGAACACTGAAGCTTTCTTT	CASSTDKNTEAFF
.	TRBV28	TRBJ1-2	.	TGTGCCAGCAGGTCAATGGGTCTCGGGGAGAGGGGCTACACCTTC	CASRSMGLGERGYTF
.	TRBV6-4	TRBJ1-1	.	TGTGCCAGCAGTGACGTGTTTGGGAGGGGAGGCACTGAAGCTTTCTTT	CASSDVFGRGGTEAFF
.	TRBV7-9	TRBJ2-1	.	TGTGCCAGCAGCTTCGGTCGGAGGGTAGATGAGCAGTTCTTC	CASSFGRRVDEQFF
.	TRBV6-5	TRBJ2-3	.	TGTGCCAGCGGAGATAGCACAGATACGCAGTATTTT	CASGDSTDTQYF
.	TRBV28	TRBJ1-6	.	TGTGCCAGCAGTTTTGCCAGGTTTGAGTCACCCCTCCACTTT	CASSFARFESPLHF
TRBD2	TRBV5-6	TRBJ2-1	.	TGTGCCAGCAGCTTCCTAGCGGGGGACTACAATGAGCAGTTCTTC	CASSFLAGDYNEQFF
TRBD2	TRBV4-2	TRBJ2-7	.	TGTGCCAGCAGCCCGACCGGGACTAACTCCTACGAGCAGTACTTC	CASSPTGTNSYEQYF
TRBD1	TRBV5-1	TRBJ2-7	.	TGCGCCAGCAGCTTCGGACAGGGGAGGTACGAGCAGTACTTC	CASSFGQGRYEQYF
.	TRBV5-6	TRBJ1-2	.	TGTGCCAGCAGCCCAATCCGGGAGCGAAATCTTTCTGGCTACACCTTC	CASSPIRERNLSGYTF
.	TRBV24-1	TRBJ1-6	.	TGTGCCACCAGTGACTCGCGGGCGGGCGGCGGTTCACCCCTCCACTTT	CATSDSRAGGGSPLHF
.	TRBV27	TRBJ1-2	.	TGTGCCAGCAGTTTAAAGGGAGCAGGCGGCTACACCTTC	CASSLKGAGGYTF
.	TRBV15	TRBJ2-1	.	TGTGCCACCAGCAGAGGGAGACAGCCTAACAATGAGCAGTTCTTC	CATSRGRQPNNEQFF
.	TRBV21-1	TRBJ1-5	.	TGTGCCAGCAGCAAAGAAGGGAGACAGGCTAGCCATCAGCCCCAGCATTTT	CASSKEGRQASHQPQHF
TRBD1	TRBV24-1	TRBJ1-1	.	TGTGCCACCAGTGAAAAGGGACAGGGGAGTACTGAAGCTTTCTTT	CATSEKGQGSTEAFF
TRBD1	TRBV5-1	TRBJ1-5	.	TGCGCCAGCAGCTCGACAGGGGAGGAGCCCCAGCATTTT	CASSSTGEEPQHF
.	TRBV6-5	TRBJ1-6	.	TGTGCCAGCAGTAAGCGTTCATATTCACCCCTCCACTTT	CASSKRSYSPLHF
TRBD1	TRBV6-5	TRBJ1-1	.	TGTGCCAGCAGCCTGGGACAGGGGAACACTGAAGCTTTCTTT	CASSLGQGNTEAFF